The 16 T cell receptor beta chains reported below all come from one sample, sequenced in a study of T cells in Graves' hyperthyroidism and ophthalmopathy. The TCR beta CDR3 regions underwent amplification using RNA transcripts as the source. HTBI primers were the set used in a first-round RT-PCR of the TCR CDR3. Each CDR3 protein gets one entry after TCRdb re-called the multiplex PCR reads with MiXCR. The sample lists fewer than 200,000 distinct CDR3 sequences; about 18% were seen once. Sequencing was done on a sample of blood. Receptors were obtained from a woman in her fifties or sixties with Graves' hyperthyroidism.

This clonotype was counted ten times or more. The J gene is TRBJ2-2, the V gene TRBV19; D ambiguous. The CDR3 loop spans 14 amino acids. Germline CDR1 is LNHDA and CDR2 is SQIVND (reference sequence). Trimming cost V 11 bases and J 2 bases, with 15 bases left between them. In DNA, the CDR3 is TGTGCCGCCAGAAGGGCGGATAACACCGGGGAGCTGTTTTTT. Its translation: CAARRADNTGELFF.

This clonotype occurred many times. DNA for the CDR3: TGTGCCAGCAGTTTTGGGGCAGGGGACGCTTTCTTT. This encodes CASSFGAGDAFF. The chain joins TRBV12-3 or TRBV12-4 to TRBJ1-1; maybe TRBD1 (6 bases). V was trimmed by 3 bases and J by 11 bases, leaving 13 bases between them. The CDR3 extends over 12 amino acids.

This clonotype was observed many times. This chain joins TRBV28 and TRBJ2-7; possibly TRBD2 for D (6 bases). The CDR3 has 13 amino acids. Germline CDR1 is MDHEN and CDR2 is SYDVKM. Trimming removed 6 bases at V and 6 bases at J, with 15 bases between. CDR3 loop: CASSPGGGVEQYF. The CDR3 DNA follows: TGTGCCAGCAGCCCAGGCGGCGGGGTCGAGCAGTACTTC.

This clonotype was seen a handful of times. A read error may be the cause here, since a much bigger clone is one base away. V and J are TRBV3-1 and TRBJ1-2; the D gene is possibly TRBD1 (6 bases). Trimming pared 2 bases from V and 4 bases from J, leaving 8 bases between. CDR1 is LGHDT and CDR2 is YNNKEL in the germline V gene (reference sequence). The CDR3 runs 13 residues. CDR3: CASSQQGIYGYTF. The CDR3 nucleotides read TGTGCCAGCAGCCAACAGGGGATCTATGGCTACACCTTC.

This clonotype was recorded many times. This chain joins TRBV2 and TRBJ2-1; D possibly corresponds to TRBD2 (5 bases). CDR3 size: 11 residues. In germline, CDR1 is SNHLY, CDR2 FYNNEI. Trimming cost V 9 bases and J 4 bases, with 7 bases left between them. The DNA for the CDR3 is TGTGCCAGTGAGGGATACAATGAGCAGTTCTTC. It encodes CASEGYNEQFF.

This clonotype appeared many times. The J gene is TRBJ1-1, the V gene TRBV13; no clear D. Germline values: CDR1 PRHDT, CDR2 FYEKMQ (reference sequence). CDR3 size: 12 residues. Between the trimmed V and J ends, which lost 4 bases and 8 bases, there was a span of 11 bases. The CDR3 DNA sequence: TGTGCCAGCAGCTCACGTACGACAGAAGCTTTCTTT. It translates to CASSSRTTEAFF.

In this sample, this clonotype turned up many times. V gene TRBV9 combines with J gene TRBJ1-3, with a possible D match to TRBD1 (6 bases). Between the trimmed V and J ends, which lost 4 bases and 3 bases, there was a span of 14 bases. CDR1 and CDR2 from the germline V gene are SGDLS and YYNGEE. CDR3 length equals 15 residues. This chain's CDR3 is CASSWAGTIGNTIYF. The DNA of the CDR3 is TGTGCCAGCAGCTGGGCCGGGACAATTGGAAACACCATATATTTT. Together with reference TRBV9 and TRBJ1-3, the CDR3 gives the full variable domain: DSGVTQTPKHLITATGQRVTLRCSPRSGDLSVYWYQQSLDQGLQFLIQYYNGEERAKGNILERFSAQQFPDLHSELNLSSLELGDSALYFCASSWAGTIGNTIYFGEGSWLTVV.

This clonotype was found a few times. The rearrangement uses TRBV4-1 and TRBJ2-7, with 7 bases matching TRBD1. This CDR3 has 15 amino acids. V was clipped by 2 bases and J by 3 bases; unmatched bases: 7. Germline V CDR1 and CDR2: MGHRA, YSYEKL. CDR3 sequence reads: CASSQRDSSNYEQYF. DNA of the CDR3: TGCGCCAGCAGCCAACGGGACAGCAGTAACTACGAGCAGTACTTC.

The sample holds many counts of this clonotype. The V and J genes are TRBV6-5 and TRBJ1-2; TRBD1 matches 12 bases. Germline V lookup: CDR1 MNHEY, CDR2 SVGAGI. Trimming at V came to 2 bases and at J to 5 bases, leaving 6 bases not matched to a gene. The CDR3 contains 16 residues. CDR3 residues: CASSYPGTGGAYGYTF. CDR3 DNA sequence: TGTGCCAGCAGTTACCCCGGGACAGGGGGCGCGTATGGCTACACCTTC.

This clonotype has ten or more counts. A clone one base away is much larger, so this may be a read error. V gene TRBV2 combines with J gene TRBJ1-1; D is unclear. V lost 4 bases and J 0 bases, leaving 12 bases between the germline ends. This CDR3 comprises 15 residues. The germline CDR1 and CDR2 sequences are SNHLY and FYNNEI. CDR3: CASSGAERMNTEAFF. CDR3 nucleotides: TGTGCCAGCAGTGGAGCTGAGAGGATGAACACTGAAGCTTTCTTT.

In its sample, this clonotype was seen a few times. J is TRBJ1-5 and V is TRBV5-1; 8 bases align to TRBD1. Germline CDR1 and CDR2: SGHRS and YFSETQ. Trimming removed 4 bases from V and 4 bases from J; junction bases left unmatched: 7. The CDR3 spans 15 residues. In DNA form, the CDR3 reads TGCGCCAGCAGCCGGACAGGGTTAGAGAATCAGCCCCAGCATTTT. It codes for CASSRTGLENQPQHF.

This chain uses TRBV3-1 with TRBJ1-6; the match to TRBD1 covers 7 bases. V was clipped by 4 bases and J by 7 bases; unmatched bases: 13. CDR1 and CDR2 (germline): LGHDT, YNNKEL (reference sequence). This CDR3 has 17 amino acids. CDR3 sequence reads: CASSPLLTGLGNSPLHF. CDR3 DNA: TGTGCCAGCAGCCCGCTCTTGACAGGGCTAGGAAATTCACCCCTCCACTTT.

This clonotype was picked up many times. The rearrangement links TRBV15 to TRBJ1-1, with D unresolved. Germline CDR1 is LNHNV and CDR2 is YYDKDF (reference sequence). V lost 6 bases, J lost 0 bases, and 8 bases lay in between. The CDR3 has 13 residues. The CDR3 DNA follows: TGTGCCACCAGTTCCCTTTTGAACACTGAAGCTTTCTTT. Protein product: CATSSLLNTEAFF.

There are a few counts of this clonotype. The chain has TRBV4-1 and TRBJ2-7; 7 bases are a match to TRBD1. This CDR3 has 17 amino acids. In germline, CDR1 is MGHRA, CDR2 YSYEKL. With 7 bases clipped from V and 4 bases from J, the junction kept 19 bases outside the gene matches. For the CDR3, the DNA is TGCGCCAGCACCCCATTATACAGGGGATCCTTGGCGTACGAGCAGTACTTC. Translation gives CASTPLYRGSLAYEQYF.

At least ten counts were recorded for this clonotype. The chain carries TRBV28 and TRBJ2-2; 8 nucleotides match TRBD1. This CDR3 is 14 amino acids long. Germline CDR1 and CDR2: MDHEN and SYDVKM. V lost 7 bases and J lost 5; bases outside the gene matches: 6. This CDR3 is CASMSGGSTGELFF. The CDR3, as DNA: TGTGCCAGCATGTCAGGGGGCTCAACCGGGGAGCTGTTTTTT.

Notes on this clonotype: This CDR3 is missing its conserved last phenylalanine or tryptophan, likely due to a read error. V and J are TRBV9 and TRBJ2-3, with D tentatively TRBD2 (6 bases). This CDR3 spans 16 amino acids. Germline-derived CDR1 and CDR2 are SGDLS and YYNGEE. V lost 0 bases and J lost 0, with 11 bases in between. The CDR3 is CASSVGRGPSTDTQYS. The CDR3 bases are TGTGCCAGCAGCGTAGGGAGGGGACCGAGCACAGATACGCAGTATTCT.